These 30 T cell receptor beta chains came from one sample sequenced in a study of Ad26.COV2.S vaccination and SARS-CoV-2 variants. Treatment meaning: roughly 19 received Ad26.COV2.S at low or high dose, single or two shots; 5 received placebo; per-sample allocation not given. Sampling was performed 63 days after the first vaccine or placebo injection. Some clones are missing from TCRdb's copy, which holds only in-frame ones; the method was immunoSEQ multiplex PCR. The repertoire holds around 300,000 clones, 90% seen once, with about 5% in the top ten. Sequenced material: peripheral blood, taken in a trial of Ad26.COV2.S vaccine versus placebo. These receptors came from a person between 18 and 65 years old who received the Ad26.COV2.S COVID-19 vaccine or a placebo.

The count of this clone is one. This chain links TRBV7-2 with TRBJ1-1; D call uncertain. Trimming stripped 1 base from V and 4 bases from J, with 7 bases between. Germline CDR1 reads SGHTA; CDR2 reads FQGNSA. CDR3 length equals 13 residues. The CDR3 spells CASSLGATTEAFF. The CDR3 DNA reads TGTGCCAGCAGCTTAGGGGCGACCACTGAAGCTTTCTTT.

This clone is a singleton in its sample. The gene calls are TRBV6-6 and TRBJ1-3; no clear D gene. The V end was cut by 5 bases, the J end by 0 bases, with 8 bases between. The CDR3 loop spans 14 amino acids. Per germline, CDR1 MNHNY and CDR2 SVGAGI (reference sequence). CDR3 residues: CASSRTTSGNTIYF. CDR3 in DNA: TGTGCCAGCAGTCGAACAACCTCTGGAAACACCATATATTTT.

J is TRBJ2-3 and V is TRBV7-8, with D tentatively TRBD2 (5 bases). The CDR3 totals 14 residues. Trimming stripped 8 bases from V and 1 base from J, with 13 bases between. From germline, CDR1 is SGHVS and CDR2 FQNEAQ. This CDR3 is CASASLEGTDTQYF. For the CDR3, the DNA is TGTGCCAGCGCTAGCTTAGAGGGCACAGATACGCAGTATTTT.

V is TRBV6-2 or TRBV6-3 and J is TRBJ1-2; D remains unclear. V was trimmed by 3 bases and J by 4 bases, leaving 12 bases between them. CDR1 and CDR2 (germline): MNHEY, SVGEGT. This CDR3 is 14 amino acids long. CDR3 in amino acids: CASSYSGNPYGYTF. CDR3 DNA: TGTGCCAGCAGTTATTCGGGAAACCCCTATGGCTACACCTTC.

This clone was counted a single time. V is TRBV18 and J is TRBJ1-1; possibly TRBD1 for D (5 bases). This CDR3 contains 16 residues. In germline, CDR1 is KGHSH, CDR2 LQKENI. The germline V and J ends were trimmed by 2 bases and 1 base, with 14 bases remaining between them. CDR3 protein: CASSPIGARGNTEAFF. CDR3 DNA sequence: TGTGCCAGCTCACCAATAGGGGCGCGCGGGAACACTGAAGCTTTCTTT. Full variable domain (remainder filled in from reference TRBV18 and TRBJ1-1): NAGVMQNPRHLVRRRGQEARLRCSPMKGHSHVYWYRQLPEEGLKFMVYLQKENIIDESGMPKERFSAEFPKEGPSILRIQQVVRGDSAAYFCASSPIGARGNTEAFFGQGTRLTVV.

V is TRBV7-9 and J is TRBJ1-1; D gene unclear. V lost 1 base and J 7 bases, leaving 10 bases between the germline ends. This CDR3 contains 13 residues. Germline assignment: CDR1 SEHNR and CDR2 FQNEAQ (reference sequence). The CDR3 spells CASSLVAADEAFF. The CDR3 nucleotides are TGTGCCAGCAGCTTAGTGGCCGCGGATGAAGCTTTCTTT.

The chain couples TRBV28 to TRBJ2-5; TRBD2 agrees at 9 bases. J was trimmed by 2 bases and V by 2 bases; bases with no gene match: 6. Germline V gene sequence: CDR1 MDHEN, CDR2 SYDVKM. The CDR3 consists of 16 residues. CDR3 in DNA: TGTGCCAGCAGTTTAGCGGGAGGGCCAAAGCAAGAGACCCAGTACTTC. It translates to CASSLAGGPKQETQYF.

The chain joins TRBV30 to TRBJ1-6, with TRBD1 identical over 7 bases. Germline V gives CDR1 GTSNPN, CDR2 SVGIG (reference sequence). The CDR3 is 15 amino acids. V trimming: 4 bases; J trimming: 0 bases; junction bases outside the gene matches: 3. CDR3 loop: CAWMTGSSYNSPLHF. CDR3 nucleotide sequence: TGTGCCTGGATGACAGGGAGCTCCTATAATTCACCCCTCCACTTT.

This chain uses TRBV6-6 with TRBJ2-3, with D possibly called TRBD1 or TRBD2 (6 bases each). Trimming shortened V by 4 bases and J by 6 bases, and 14 bases separated the two germline ends. This CDR3 has 14 amino acids. From germline, CDR1 is MNHNY and CDR2 SVGAGI (reference sequence). CDR3 DNA sequence: TGTGCCAGCAGTTTTGGGGGGCGCCCCGATACGCAGTATTTT. Its translation is CASSFGGRPDTQYF.

The chain links TRBV27 to TRBJ1-3; D is ambiguous. The CDR3 length is 14 residues. The V gene lost 7 bases and the J gene lost 11 bases, with 21 bases spanning the gap. Germline-derived CDR1 and CDR2 are MNHEY and SMNVEV (reference sequence). The CDR3 region has the DNA TGTGCCAGCACCCCGGACGTACGGAAGGGTCCCATATATTTT. Residues: CASTPDVRKGPIYF.

This chain connects TRBV5-6 to TRBJ1-1; D gene uncertain. This CDR3 is built from 15 residues. Per germline, CDR1 SGHDT and CDR2 YYEEEE. The V end lost 2 bases, the J end lost 5 bases, and 16 bases lay between the germline ends. The CDR3 DNA reads as TGTGCCAGCAGCTTTGAAAGAGCGTGGGCAACTGAAGCTTTCTTT. It is translated as CASSFERAWATEAFF.

The chain couples TRBV3-1 (or the pseudogene TRBV3-2) to TRBJ2-1, with D possibly called TRBD1 or TRBD2 (6 bases each). The CDR3 length is 16 residues. V was shortened by 4 bases and J by 4 bases, with 17 bases between the two germline ends. Germline V gene sequence: CDR1 LGHDT, CDR2 YNNKEL (reference sequence). This CDR3 reads CASSPGGGDLYNEQFF. CDR3 DNA sequence: TGTGCCAGCAGCCCCGGGGGCGGGGACCTTTACAATGAGCAGTTCTTC.

V gene TRBV29-1 combines with J gene TRBJ1-1; 7 positions match TRBD1. V lost 7 bases to trimming and J lost 2 bases; unmatched junction nucleotides: 10. The V gene's germline CDR1 is SQVTM and CDR2 ANQGSEA. CDR3 length equals 14 residues. In nucleotides, the CDR3 is TGCAGCGCCCTGAGCGGGACAGTAAACACTGAAGCTTTCTTT. As protein: CSALSGTVNTEAFF.

The rearrangement joins TRBV5-1 to TRBJ2-1; maybe TRBD1 (5 bases). V was trimmed by 4 bases and J by 9 bases, leaving 11 bases between them. Per the germline V gene, CDR1 is SGHRS and CDR2 is YFSETQ. The CDR3 runs to 12 residues. In nucleotides, the CDR3 is TGCGCCAGCAGCATTCAGGGAACTGAGCAGTTCTTC. Protein sequence: CASSIQGTEQFF.

This chain connects TRBV19 to TRBJ2-3, with D possibly being TRBD1 (6 bases). The length of the CDR3 is 15 residues. Germline loops: CDR1 LNHDA, CDR2 SQIVND (reference sequence). The V end was cut by 6 bases, the J end by 6 bases, with 19 bases between. The CDR3 DNA follows: TGTGCCAGTAGAGATCAGGGGTTAACGGTTGATACGCAGTATTTT. It codes for CASRDQGLTVDTQYF.

This clone turned up a few times. The gene calls are TRBV6-2 or TRBV6-3 and TRBJ1-6; a possible D gene is TRBD1 (5 bases). CDR3 size: 15 residues. Germline V gene lookup returns CDR1 MNHEY and CDR2 SVGEGT. V shed 6 bases and J shed 7 bases, with 16 bases lying between them. CDR3 sequence reads: CASSPSGGFNSPLHF. The CDR3, as DNA: TGTGCCAGCAGCCCCTCTGGGGGGTTCAATTCACCCCTCCACTTT.

This clone was detected only once. The chain has TRBV5-1 and TRBJ2-1; 8 nucleotides align to TRBD2. V was pared by 4 bases and J by 6 bases, with 12 bases of the junction left unmatched. CDR1 and CDR2 (germline): SGHRS, YFSETQ. This CDR3 comprises 16 residues. The CDR3 DNA sequence: TGCGCCAGCAGCCCCTCCCACCAGCGGGAGCTCAATGAGCAGTTCTTC. Translation gives CASSPSHQRELNEQFF.

The chain uses TRBV4-1 and TRBJ2-1; D is perhaps TRBD1 (5 bases). Germline CDR1 MGHRA, CDR2 YSYEKL. The CDR3 loop spans 15 amino acids. V lost 3 bases, J lost 4 bases, and 13 bases lay in between. CDR3 DNA sequence: TGCGCCAGCAGCCACGACAGCCTGGGGTACAATGAGCAGTTCTTC. The encoded protein is CASSHDSLGYNEQFF.

The rearrangement links TRBV5-6 to TRBJ2-2, with 7 bases identical to TRBD2. V gave up 4 bases and J gave up 0 bases; unmatched junction bases: 12. Looked up from germline, CDR1 is SGHDT and CDR2 is YYEEEE. The CDR3 is 18 amino acids. The DNA of the CDR3 is TGTGCCAGCAGCCACATACAAGCGGGGCCAGCGAACACCGGGGAGCTGTTTTTT. Its translation is CASSHIQAGPANTGELFF. Variable domain in full (rest from reference TRBV5-6 and TRBJ2-2): DAGVTQSPTHLIKTRGQQVTLRCSPKSGHDTVSWYQQALGQGPQFIFQYYEEEERQRGNFPDRFSGHQFPNYSSELNVNALLLGDSALYLCASSHIQAGPANTGELFFGEGSRLTVL.

The chain is built from TRBV19 and TRBJ1-5; D is perhaps TRBD1 (5 bases). CDR1 is LNHDA and CDR2 is SQIVND in the germline V gene (reference sequence). V lost 5 bases, J lost 7 bases, and 27 bases lay in between. There are 18 residues in the CDR3. The CDR3 protein is CASSFPHGGGTLAQPQHF. The DNA for the CDR3 is TGTGCCAGTAGTTTCCCACATGGGGGGGGGACCCTGGCCCAGCCCCAGCATTTT.

The chain carries TRBV27 and TRBJ2-5; D may be TRBD2 (5 bases). The CDR3 spans 15 residues. Trimming removed 7 bases from V and 0 bases from J, with 15 bases in between. CDR1 is MNHEY, CDR2 SMNVEV, per germline (reference sequence). CDR3 DNA: TGTGCCAGCACCAAGTTCGGGGAAAACCAAGAGACCCAGTACTTC. It encodes CASTKFGENQETQYF.

The chain couples TRBV3-1 (or the pseudogene TRBV3-2) to TRBJ1-5; no clear D. Deletions cut 1 base from V and 4 bases from J, with 20 bases between. The CDR3 runs 18 residues. Germline V gene sequence: CDR1 LGHDT, CDR2 YNNKEL (reference sequence). For the CDR3, the DNA is TGTGCCAGCAGCCAAGGGCCCCGGGCCCTAAAGGGTAATCAGCCCCAGCATTTT. Its protein product is CASSQGPRALKGNQPQHF.

The rearrangement links TRBV3-1 (or the pseudogene TRBV3-2) to TRBJ1-6; D may be TRBD1 (5 bases). The V gene lost 1 base and the J gene lost 10 bases, with 20 bases spanning the gap. CDR1 and CDR2 from the germline V gene are LGHDT and YNNKEL (reference sequence). The length of the CDR3 is 17 residues. Written as DNA, the CDR3 is TGTGCCAGCAGCCAAGTTGGGGGACTCCGTGGGGACTCACCCCTCCACTTT. Its protein product is CASSQVGGLRGDSPLHF.

The CDR3 DNA reads TGTGCCAGCACCAAACGCGGGGGGCGCGGCTATGGCTACACCTTC. It yields the protein CASTKRGGRGYGYTF. The rearrangement uses TRBV3-1 (or the pseudogene TRBV3-2) and TRBJ1-2, with D possibly being TRBD1 (6 bases). Trimming left V 7 bases short and J 4 bases short, with 19 bases between. The germline gives CDR1 LGHDT, CDR2 YNNKEL (reference sequence). The CDR3 totals 15 residues.

J is TRBJ1-1 and V is TRBV15; D may be TRBD1 (5 bases). The V gene's germline CDR1 is LNHNV and CDR2 YYDKDF (reference sequence). The length of the CDR3 is 14 residues. Trimming pared 7 bases from V and 1 base from J, leaving 13 bases between. The DNA for the CDR3 is TGTGCCACCATTAAGGGGAATGCGAACACTGAAGCTTTCTTT. This codes for CATIKGNANTEAFF.

The V call is TRBV6-1, the J call TRBJ1-1; D unresolved. The length of the CDR3 is 19 residues. Germline-derived CDR1 and CDR2 are MNHNS and SASEGT. Trimming shortened V by 1 base and J by 0 bases, and 21 bases separated the two germline ends. CDR3: CASSEGPGSSYLMNTEAFF. The DNA of the CDR3 is TGTGCCAGCAGTGAAGGCCCGGGTAGTTCCTACTTAATGAACACTGAAGCTTTCTTT.

CDR3 sequence: CASSRWAWDEQFF. The CDR3, as DNA: TGCGCCAGCAGCCGCTGGGCGTGGGATGAGCAGTTCTTC. The chain recombines TRBV4-1 with TRBJ2-1, with no clear D. The CDR3 runs to 13 residues. The germline CDR1 and CDR2 sequences are MGHRA and YSYEKL. V was pared by 4 bases and J by 8 bases, with 12 bases between.

The chain joins TRBV6-4 to TRBJ2-1; a possible D gene is TRBD1 (6 bases). The CDR3 extends over 14 amino acids. V lost 7 bases, J lost 4 bases, and 14 bases lay in between. Germline V gene lookup returns CDR1 MRHNA and CDR2 SNTAGT. In DNA form, the CDR3 reads TGTGCCAGCAAACAGGGCCCTAATTACAATGAGCAGTTCTTC. It is translated as CASKQGPNYNEQFF.

The chain is built from TRBV24-1 and TRBJ2-1; D possibly corresponds to TRBD1 (6 bases). V was cut by 3 bases and J by 8 bases, with 16 bases left in between. Germline V CDR1 and CDR2: KGHDR, SFDVKD. The CDR3 totals 15 residues. The CDR3 here is CATSDDRYGRDEQFF. The CDR3, as DNA: TGTGCCACCAGTGATGACAGGTACGGTCGGGATGAGCAGTTCTTC.

CDR3 sequence: CASSLKGGRTVADNEQFF. The CDR3 DNA reads as TGTGCCAGCAGCTTAAAGGGAGGTCGGACGGTGGCTGACAATGAGCAGTTCTTC. The chain employs TRBV11-2 and TRBJ2-1; possibly TRBD2 for D (6 bases). This CDR3 contains 18 residues. The germline V gene encodes CDR1 SGHAT and CDR2 FQNNGV. V lost 2 bases, J lost 5 bases, and 22 bases lay in between.